This TCR beta chain is drawn from a study of CD8+CD57+ T cells in acquired aplastic anemia. Overall study context: Mean DNA quantity obtained from sorted CD4+ and CD8+ cells was 3.2 ug. General observations from the study: In common between the patients and the controls were around 30 CD8+ CDR3 sequences.

Profiling that covered TCR beta VDJ and CDR3 relied on genomic DNA as its template. One entry per CDR3 protein results from TCRdb running MiXCR on the reads. The table has 400,000 to 500,000 distinct CDR3 sequences, about 70% seen once. Per the germline V gene, CDR1 is SNHLY and CDR2 is FYNNEI. The CDR3 contains 13 residues when both ends are counted. Worth noting for this clonotype: The target antigen is unknown. Since no conserved phenylalanine or tryptophan closes the CDR3, a read error is the likely cause. The DNA is left out, because the CDR3 cannot be placed on it with certainty; the CDR3 is given as TCRdb lists it.

Material: sorted CD4+, CD8+, or CD8+CD57+ T cells (not recorded which) from PBMCs. J is TRBJ1-2 and V is TRBV2; whether TRBD1, the table's D call, matches the DNA was not checked. This receptor was obtained from a human donor in good health, serving as a control. The CDR3 sequence: CASSSSQGTGYKY.